This T cell receptor (beta chain) was recovered during a study of T cell responses to AZD1222 COVID-19 vaccine. Study-wide results and caveats: Among spike-specific TCRs, nearly half reportedly target unmutated variant regions.

Comments on this clone: The target antigen is unknown.

Assay: immunoSEQ multiplex PCR; the TCRdb copy retains only in-frame clones and omits some. The table shows under 200,000 clones, with approximately 90% occurring only once. The CDR3 extends over 16 amino acids. V lost 4 bases and J lost 4; bases outside the gene matches: 8. Germline loops: CDR1 MDHEN, CDR2 SYDVKM. This specimen consisted of peripheral blood, obtained 28 days after the second AZD1222 dose. The genes are TRBV28 and TRBJ2-1; 9 positions match TRBD2. The TCR was taken from an adult who received the AZD1222 COVID-19 vaccine. The CDR3 loop is CASSSLPSGMYNEQFF. The CDR3 DNA is TGTGCCAGCAGTTCGCTTCCTAGCGGGATGTACAATGAGCAGTTCTTC.